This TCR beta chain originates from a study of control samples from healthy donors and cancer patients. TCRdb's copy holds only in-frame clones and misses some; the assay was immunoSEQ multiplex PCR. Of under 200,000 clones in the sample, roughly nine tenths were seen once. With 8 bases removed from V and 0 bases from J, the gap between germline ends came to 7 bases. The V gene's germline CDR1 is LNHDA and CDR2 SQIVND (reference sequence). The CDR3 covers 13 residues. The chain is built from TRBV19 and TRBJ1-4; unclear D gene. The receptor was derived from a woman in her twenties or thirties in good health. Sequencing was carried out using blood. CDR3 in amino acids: CASLPATNEKLFF. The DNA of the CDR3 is TGTGCCAGTCTGCCCGCAACTAATGAAAAACTGTTTTTT.